This T cell receptor (beta chain) stems from a study of blood T cell repertoires in COVID-19 (dated by TCRdb to between 2020 and 2021). At the level of the whole study: The collaborator samples originated in the United States, Italy and Spain and spanned the acute and convalescent phases of COVID-19. The prospective study material was composed of cDNA or gDNA derived from T cells, B-cell-depleted T cells, or PBMCs. Deeply sampled blood TCRbeta repertoires from subjects exposed to, actively infected with, or recovered from COVID-19 were included in the dataset. The repertoires were released in a freely available public database meant as a resource for research on the immune response to SARS-CoV-2. The samples were drawn from the first 160 participants of the ongoing ImmuneRACE study and from 1,200 or so subjects provided by 6 global collaborators. A de-identified subject ID, COVID-19 status, age in years and sex were almost always included in the sample metadata. Where available, HLA class I and class II types were taken from metadata supplied by the sample provider and were not determined by assay-based typing.

The CDR3 runs 14 amino acids, cysteine and phenylalanine included. Only the CDR3 portion is preserved as DNA: 42 bases, with reading frame beginning at the first base. From the germline V gene, CDR1 is MNHEY and CDR2 is SVGAGI. V is pared back by 6 bases and J by 3 bases, with 12 bases lying between the germline termini. Findings and caveats that apply to the study as a whole: Clinical and demographic metadata were provided uncurated, with the amount varying by source and participant.

TCRbeta CDR3 regions were amplified from genomic DNA by means of the immunoSEQ Assay, a bias-controlled multiplex PCR. The paper's processing steps were these. The number of nucleated cells in each sample was estimated from the amplification of reference gene primers within the assay. Sequence reads were collapsed and filtered to measure the absolute abundance of every unique TCRbeta CDR3 rearrangement. For each sample, productive Simpson clonality was calculated as the square root of Simpson's diversity index across productive rearrangements. TCRdb mirrors the immuneACCESS table, restricted to in-frame sequences. Some clones are absent from its copies; in checked studies, under half trace to an unresolved V gene, and the reason for the others is unknown. That table is the source of V, J and clone size, and D and trimming were worked out from the DNA. Recorded for this sample are around 300,000 clones; 89% of them occurred a single time. Around 9% of the sample belongs to the ten largest clones.

For this clone: It has no known antigen specificity. No qualities accompany the bases; no much larger clone lies one base away.

In the prospective study, participants were about 18 to 95 years old, resided in under 30 geographic areas of the United States, and were enrolled through a virtual design. In the prospective study, participants were assigned to cohorts based on the clinical history participants reported in a screening survey and a study questionnaire. For ImmuneRACE Cohort 3, a participant was defined as recovered based on two consecutive negative NP/OP PCR tests, clearance by a healthcare professional, or resolution of symptoms. In the prospective study, mobile phlebotomists collected whole blood, serum and a nasopharyngeal or oropharyngeal swab from each participant. Additional blood draws and questionnaires over an approximately 2-month period could optionally be provided by prospective study participants. Prospective study blood samples were shipped either frozen or at room temperature before DNA extraction.

The V gene is TRBV6-5 and the J gene is TRBJ1-3; a confident D gene designation cannot be given. Sequenced material: PBMCs or T cells enriched from blood (not recorded which). The clonotype originates from a woman in her twenties or thirties who had recovered from COVID-19. CDR3 sequence: CASRTPGIGNTIYF. The sequenced DNA: TGTGCCAGCAGGACCCCGGGAATTGGAAACACCATATATTTT.